Included here is one T cell receptor (beta chain) sequence, with context. The target antigen is unknown. An end of the junction does not agree with germline; a read error may underlie this. These data belong to a study of cytomegalovirus exposure and HLA in healthy donors. Study-wide findings and caveats: Association of a missense DCLRE1C variant with TCR beta V- and J-gene trimming was reported in a later analysis. Common viral pathogens seemed to be connected with several of the most significant clusters, according to a later analysis. The study reported that TCR beta sequences accurately predicted HLA-A and HLA-B alleles in most subjects. It was shown in a later analysis that HLA-associated TCR beta chains were more clonally expanded than other, equally common chains.

Researchers ran the PCR with 60 Vbeta and 13 Jbeta primers. Produced via immunoSEQ multiplex PCR; TCRdb's table is partial and in-frame only. The sample shows 100,000 to 150,000 clones, 70% to 85% of them seen only once. The sequencing input was PBMCs. This TCR came from a male donor in good health and CMV-seropositive.

CDR3 region: CASSLAGGQSFGANGLTF. The CDR3 coding sequence is TGTGCCAGCAGCTTGGCGGGGGGGCAAAGCTTTGGGGCCAACGGCCTGACTTTC. The V call is TRBV5-6, the J call TRBJ2-6; 8 positions match TRBD2. The CDR3 runs to 18 residues. Germline V gene sequence: CDR1 SGHDT, CDR2 YYEEEE.